Below, one TCR beta chain is given with its context. This entry is derived from a study of T cell changes during pregnancy in multiple sclerosis. Sequencing was performed with immunoSEQ multiplex PCR; in TCRdb, only in-frame clones are kept and a portion is missing. The table records tens of thousands of clones, approximately 86% of them present only once. This clonotype originated in a female donor with multiple sclerosis, enrolled in a pregnancy study. The material sequenced was peripheral blood, taken in the first trimester of pregnancy.

The DNA for the CDR3 is TGTGCCAGCAGCGTAGGGGCGGGAGGGCCCGATGAGCAGTTCTTC. Translated: CASSVGAGGPDEQFF. The chain joins TRBV9 to TRBJ2-1, with 9 bases identical to TRBD2. Germline assignment: CDR1 SGDLS and CDR2 YYNGEE. V shed 0 bases and J 8 bases; nucleotides not matched to a gene: 6. There are 15 residues in the CDR3.